This T cell receptor beta chain emerged from a study of OX40 agonist ivuxolimab in advanced cancers. This clone has only a few counts. The antigen is unknown. One end of the junction varies from germline; a read error may be responsible. Study-level points and caveats: Undetermined was the antigen specificity of the expanded peripheral T cells. Both blood CD4+ and CD8+ T cells showed clonal growth by week 6 at 0.1 to 3.0 mg/kg.

Germline V lookup: CDR1 MGHDK, CDR2 SYGVNS. The CDR3 totals 15 residues. Here immunoSEQ multiplex PCR was the method, and the copy in TCRdb shows in-frame clones only, minus some. This sample has tens of thousands of clones, with about 90% found just once. The sequenced sample was CD4+ or CD8+ T cells sorted from blood, obtained in a trial of the OX40 agonist ivuxolimab. The sequence derives from an adult with an advanced solid tumor such as melanoma, head and neck, liver or kidney cancer. The gene calls are TRBV25-1 and TRBJ2-7; D is undetermined. CDR3 bases: TGTGCCAGCAGCGAATCTGGGGTGAGATCCTACGAGCAGTACTTC. Translating gives CASSESGVRSYEQYF.